What follows are 19 T cell receptor beta chains derived from one specimen sequenced in a study of blood T cell repertoires in COVID-19. Sequencing was performed with immunoSEQ multiplex PCR; in TCRdb, only in-frame clones are kept and a portion is missing. Among around 210,000 clones, more than 70% were seen once, and the ten largest hold roughly a sixth. Material: peripheral blood. Every receptor here comes from a man between 45 and 60 years old with COVID-19, enrolled during active disease.

This sequence joins TRBV7-9 and TRBJ1-1; TRBD1 aligns across 11 bases. Losses at the gene ends were 0 bases for V and 5 bases for J; bases not matched to a gene: 2. Germline CDR1 reads SEHNR; CDR2 reads FQNEAQ (reference sequence). This CDR3 is 15 amino acids long. The DNA for the CDR3 is TGTGCCAGCAGCTTAGCCGGGACAGGGGGTACTGAAGCTTTCTTT. Residues: CASSLAGTGGTEAFF.

This clone came up a few times. The V call is TRBV10-1, the J call TRBJ2-7; weak D call: TRBD1 (5 bases). Germline CDR1 is WNHNN and CDR2 is SYGVQD (reference sequence). This CDR3 is 18 amino acids long. Trimming left V 2 bases short and J 0 bases short, with 20 bases between. This chain's CDR3 is CASSEVSFETVTSYEQYF. CDR3 nucleotides: TGCGCCAGCAGTGAGGTTAGTTTCGAGACAGTAACCTCCTACGAGCAGTACTTC.

The chain joins TRBV3-1 (or the pseudogene TRBV3-2) to TRBJ2-3; TRBD2 matches at 9 bases. With V trimmed by 1 base and J by 3 bases, 5 bases remained unmatched. The CDR3 length is 16 residues. Germline CDR1 and CDR2: LGHDT and YNNKEL (reference sequence). The CDR3 nucleotides are TGTGCCAGCAGCCAAGTCGCGGGGGGGCCAACAGATACGCAGTATTTT. It yields the protein CASSQVAGGPTDTQYF.

CDR3 sequence: CATSRSTGGDSPLHF. The CDR3 nucleotides are TGTGCCACCAGCCGTAGCACAGGGGGTGATTCACCCCTCCACTTT. The chain uses TRBV15 and TRBJ1-6, with 8 nucleotides matching TRBD1. Germline trimming cut 5 bases from V and 8 bases from J; bases unmatched to any gene: 8. Per germline, CDR1 LNHNV and CDR2 YYDKDF (reference sequence). The CDR3 covers 15 residues.

DNA for the CDR3: TGTGCCACCAGTGATCCTGGACTAGCGGGAGGAGAGACCCAGTACTTC. Translation gives CATSDPGLAGGETQYF. The chain couples TRBV24-1 to TRBJ2-5, with TRBD2 identical over 14 bases. V gave up 3 bases and J gave up 4 bases; unmatched junction bases: 3. There are 16 residues in the CDR3. Looked up from germline, CDR1 is KGHDR and CDR2 is SFDVKD.

This chain uses TRBV19 with TRBJ2-1, with D uncertain. Germline-derived CDR1 and CDR2 are LNHDA and SQIVND (reference sequence). The V end lost 7 bases, the J end lost 3 bases, and 16 bases lay between the germline ends. This CDR3 region has 15 residues. This chain's CDR3 is CASNEAHRYYNEQFF. In nucleotides, the CDR3 is TGTGCCAGTAATGAGGCACACCGATACTACAATGAGCAGTTCTTC.

V and J are TRBV19 and TRBJ1-5; D is unresolved. The V end lost 5 bases, the J end lost 9 bases, and 8 bases lay between the germline ends. Germline V gives CDR1 LNHDA, CDR2 SQIVND (reference sequence). CDR3 size: 11 residues. The DNA for the CDR3 is TGTGCCAGTAGTTCCAGAGGGCCCCAGCATTTT. It translates to CASSSRGPQHF.

The J gene is TRBJ2-1, the V gene TRBV7-9, with D possibly matching TRBD2 (6 bases). CDR1 and CDR2 from the germline V gene are SEHNR and FQNEAQ (reference sequence). The CDR3 is made up of 15 amino acids. Trimming stripped 5 bases from V and 6 bases from J, with 17 bases between. CDR3 region: CASSNRLGGRNEQFF. The CDR3 DNA reads as TGTGCCAGCAGCAACCGCCTGGGAGGTCGCAATGAGCAGTTCTTC.

This clone was seen a handful of times. The chain joins TRBV2 to TRBJ2-1, with 9 positions matching TRBD2. CDR3 size: 14 residues. CDR1 is SNHLY, CDR2 FYNNEI, per germline. Trimming at V came to 8 bases and at J to 9 bases, leaving 11 bases not matched to a gene. CDR3 residues: CASSTGRGGLEQFF. CDR3 coding DNA: TGTGCCAGCTCGACCGGGCGGGGGGGCCTTGAGCAGTTCTTC.

The chain couples TRBV15 to TRBJ2-7; 9 bases fit TRBD1. Germline lookup yields CDR1 LNHNV and CDR2 YYDKDF (reference sequence). With V trimmed by 3 bases and J by 2 bases, 5 bases remained unmatched. This CDR3 spans 15 amino acids. Here the CDR3 reads CATSSTGGGTYEQYF. CDR3 nucleotides: TGTGCCACCAGCAGTACAGGGGGCGGAACCTACGAGCAGTACTTC. Full variable domain (rest looked up from reference TRBV15 and TRBJ2-7): DAMVIQNPRYQVTQFGKPVTLSCSQTLNHNVMYWYQQKSSQAPKLLFHYYDKDFNNEADTPDNFQSRRPNTSFCFLDIRSPGLGDTAMYLCATSSTGGGTYEQYFGPGTRLTVT.

V gene TRBV30 combines with J gene TRBJ2-7, with D possibly TRBD1 on 5 matching bases. Germline values: CDR1 GTSNPN, CDR2 SVGIG (reference sequence). V lost 1 base and J 5 bases, leaving 9 bases between the germline ends. The CDR3 loop spans 12 amino acids. The CDR3 loop reads CAWSGQGHEQYF. The CDR3 DNA is TGTGCCTGGAGTGGGCAGGGCCACGAGCAGTACTTC.

The J gene is TRBJ1-1, the V gene TRBV18; maybe TRBD1 (5 bases). The germline V gene encodes CDR1 KGHSH and CDR2 LQKENI. CDR3 length: 15 amino acids. V shed 2 bases and J shed 4 bases, with 14 bases lying between them. The CDR3 region has the DNA TGTGCCAGCTCACCATCGTTCGGGGGTTTCACTGAAGCTTTCTTT. The encoded protein is CASSPSFGGFTEAFF.

This clone was recorded once. V and J are TRBV7-6 and TRBJ2-1, with a weak D call TRBD2 (6 bases). The V and J ends lost 0 bases and 6 bases respectively, with 15 bases between them. CDR3 length equals 16 residues. Per the germline V gene, CDR1 is SGHVS and CDR2 is FNYEAQ. For the CDR3, the DNA is TGTGCCAGCAGCTTAGCGGCGAAAACTAGCCCCAATGAGCAGTTCTTC. Residues: CASSLAAKTSPNEQFF. Together with reference TRBV7-6 and TRBJ2-1, the CDR3 gives the full variable domain: GAGVSQSPRYKVTKRGQDVALRCDPISGHVSLYWYRQALGQGPEFLTYFNYEAQQDKSGLPNDRFSAERPEGSISTLTIQRTEQRDSAMYRCASSLAAKTSPNEQFFGPGTRLTVL.

The rearrangement uses TRBV7-9 and TRBJ2-7; possible D gene TRBD2, 5 bases. V lost 3 bases and J lost 6, with 12 bases in between. The V gene's germline CDR1 is SEHNR and CDR2 FQNEAQ (reference sequence). The CDR3 spans 13 residues. CDR3 nucleotides: TGTGCCAGCAGCTTTGGAGGACGGGGCGAGCAGTACTTC. Amino acid sequence: CASSFGGRGEQYF.

The chain is built from TRBV20-1 and TRBJ1-5; D gene uncertain. CDR1 and CDR2 from the germline V gene are DFQATT and SNEGSKA (reference sequence). This CDR3 comprises 15 residues. Trimming stripped 3 bases from V and 4 bases from J, with 16 bases between. The CDR3 spells CSASEWIRPNQPQHF. CDR3 DNA: TGCAGTGCTAGTGAGTGGATCAGGCCGAATCAGCCCCAGCATTTT.

The J gene is TRBJ1-6, the V gene TRBV18; 7 bases match TRBD1. Germline values: CDR1 KGHSH, CDR2 LQKENI. The CDR3 extends over 14 amino acids. With 4 bases clipped from V and 8 bases from J, the junction kept 5 bases outside the gene matches. The CDR3, as DNA: TGTGCCAGCTCACTCGACAGGGTCGATTCACCCCTCCACTTT. Encoded protein: CASSLDRVDSPLHF.

The chain links TRBV5-4 to TRBJ2-4; perhaps TRBD1 as D (8 bases). CDR1 and CDR2 (germline): SGHNT, YYREEE (reference sequence). The CDR3 is 13 amino acids. Trimming pared 4 bases from V and 8 bases from J, leaving 13 bases between. CDR3 amino acids: CASSRTGGDIQYF. The CDR3 DNA reads as TGTGCCAGCAGCCGCACAGGGGGGGACATTCAGTACTTC.

CDR3 sequence (DNA): TGCGCCAGCAGCTTGGGGGCAGACGAAAGCACAGATACGCAGTATTTT. It is translated as CASSLGADESTDTQYF. This chain connects TRBV5-1 to TRBJ2-3; D gene ambiguous. The CDR3 contains 16 residues. Trimming cost V 0 bases and J 0 bases, with 11 bases left between them. Germline V gene lookup returns CDR1 SGHRS and CDR2 YFSETQ.

The V gene is TRBV7-2, the J gene TRBJ2-7, with 10 bases identical to TRBD2. CDR3 size: 16 residues. Germline CDR1 and CDR2: SGHTA and FQGNSA. After removal of 3 bases from V and 0 bases from J, the junction contained 5 bases not matched to a gene. The CDR3: CASSFSSGGNSYEQYF. The DNA of the CDR3 is TGTGCCAGCAGCTTTTCTAGCGGGGGCAACTCCTACGAGCAGTACTTC.